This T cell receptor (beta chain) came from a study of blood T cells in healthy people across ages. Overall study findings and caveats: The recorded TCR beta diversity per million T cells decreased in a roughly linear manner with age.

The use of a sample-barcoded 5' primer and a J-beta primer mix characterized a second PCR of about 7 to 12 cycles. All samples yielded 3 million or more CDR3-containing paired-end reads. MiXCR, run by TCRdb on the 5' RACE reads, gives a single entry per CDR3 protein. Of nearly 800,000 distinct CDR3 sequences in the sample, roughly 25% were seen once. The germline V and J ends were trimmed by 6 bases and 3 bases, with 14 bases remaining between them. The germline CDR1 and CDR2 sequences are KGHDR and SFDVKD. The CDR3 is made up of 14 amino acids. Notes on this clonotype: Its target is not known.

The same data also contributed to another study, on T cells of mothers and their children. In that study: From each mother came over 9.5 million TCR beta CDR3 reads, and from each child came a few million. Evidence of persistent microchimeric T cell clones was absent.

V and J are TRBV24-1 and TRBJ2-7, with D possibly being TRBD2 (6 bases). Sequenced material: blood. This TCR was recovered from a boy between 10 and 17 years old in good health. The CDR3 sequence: CATSLGGLGYEQYF. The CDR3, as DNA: TGTGCCACCAGTTTGGGGGGTCTAGGCTACGAGCAGTACTTC.